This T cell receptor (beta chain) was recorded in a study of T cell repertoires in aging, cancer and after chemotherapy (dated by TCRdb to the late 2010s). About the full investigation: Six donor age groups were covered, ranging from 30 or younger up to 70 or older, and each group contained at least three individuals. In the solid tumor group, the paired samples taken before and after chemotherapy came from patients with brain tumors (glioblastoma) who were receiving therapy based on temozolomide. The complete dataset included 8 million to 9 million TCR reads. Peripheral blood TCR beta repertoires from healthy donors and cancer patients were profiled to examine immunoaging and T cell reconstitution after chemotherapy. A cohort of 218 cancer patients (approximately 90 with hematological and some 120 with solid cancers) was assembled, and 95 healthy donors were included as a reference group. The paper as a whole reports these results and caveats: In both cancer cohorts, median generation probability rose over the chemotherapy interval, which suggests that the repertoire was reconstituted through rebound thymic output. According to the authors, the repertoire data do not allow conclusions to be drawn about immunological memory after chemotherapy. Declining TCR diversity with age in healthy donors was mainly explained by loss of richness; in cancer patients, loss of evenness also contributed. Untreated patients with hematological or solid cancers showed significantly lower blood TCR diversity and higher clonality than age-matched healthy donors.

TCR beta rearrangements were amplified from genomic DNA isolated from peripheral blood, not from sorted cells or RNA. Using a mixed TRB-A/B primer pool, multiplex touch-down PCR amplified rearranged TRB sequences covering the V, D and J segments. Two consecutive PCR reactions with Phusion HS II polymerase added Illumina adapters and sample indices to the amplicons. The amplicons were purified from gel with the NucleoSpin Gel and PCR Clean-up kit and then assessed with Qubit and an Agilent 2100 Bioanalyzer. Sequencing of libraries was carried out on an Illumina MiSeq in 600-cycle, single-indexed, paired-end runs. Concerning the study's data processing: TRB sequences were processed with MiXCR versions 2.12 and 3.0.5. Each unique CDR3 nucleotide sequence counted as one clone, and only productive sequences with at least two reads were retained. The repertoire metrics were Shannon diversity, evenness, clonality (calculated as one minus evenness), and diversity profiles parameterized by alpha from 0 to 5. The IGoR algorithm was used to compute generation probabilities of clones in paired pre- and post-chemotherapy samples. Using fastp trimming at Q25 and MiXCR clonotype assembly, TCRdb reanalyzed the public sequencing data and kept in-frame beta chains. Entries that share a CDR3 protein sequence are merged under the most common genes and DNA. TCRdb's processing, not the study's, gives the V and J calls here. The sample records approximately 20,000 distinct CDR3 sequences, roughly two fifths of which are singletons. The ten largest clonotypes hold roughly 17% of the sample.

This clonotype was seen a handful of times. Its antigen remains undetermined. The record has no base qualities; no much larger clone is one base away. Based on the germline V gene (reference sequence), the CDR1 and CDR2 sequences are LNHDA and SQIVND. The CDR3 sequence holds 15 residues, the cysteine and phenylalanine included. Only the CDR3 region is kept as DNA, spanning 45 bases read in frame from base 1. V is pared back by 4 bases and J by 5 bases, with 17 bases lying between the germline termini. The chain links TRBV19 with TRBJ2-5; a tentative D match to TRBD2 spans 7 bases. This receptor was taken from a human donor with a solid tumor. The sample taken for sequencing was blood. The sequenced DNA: TGTGCCAGTAGTAAAAGGTGGGGGGGCGCGGAGACCCAGTACTTC. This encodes CASSKRWGGAETQYF.